These T cell receptor beta chains were read from a single sample in a study of blood T cell repertoires in COVID-19. This table comes from immunoSEQ multiplex PCR, and its TCRdb copy is limited to in-frame clones, with some not included. The sample includes a few hundred thousand clones, roughly 80% of them seen just once. Sequences were obtained from peripheral blood. These receptors were taken from a woman over 75 with acute or convalescent COVID-19. CDR3s include the opening cysteine and the closing phenylalanine or tryptophan. Each record gives: V gene, J gene, clone size, D gene, CDR3 DNA, CDR3 protein. D genes are given only for firm matches. The size entry is marked missing in some rows and otherwise reads once, few, many or a size class.

>TRBV28|TRBJ2-1|NA|TRBD1
TGTGCCAGCAGTTTACTCAGGGGGCAGAATGAGCAGTTCTTC
CASSLLRGQNEQFF
>TRBV29-1|TRBJ1-1|NA|NA
TGCAGCGTCCAAGCAAGTGGGGGGGGAACTGAAGCTTTCTTT
CSVQASGGGTEAFF
>TRBV7-3|TRBJ2-3|NA|TRBD2
TGTGCCAGCAGCCTCGGACTAGCGGGAGGTACAGATACGCAGTATTTT
CASSLGLAGGTDTQYF
>TRBV18|TRBJ1-5|NA|NA
TGTGCCAGCTCACCAACGCGGGAAAATCAGCCCCAGCATTTT
CASSPTRENQPQHF
>TRBV7-2|TRBJ1-5|few|NA
TGTGCCAGCAGCTTAGTGGGGGCAGGGCAGCCCCAGCATTTT
CASSLVGAGQPQHF
>TRBV30|TRBJ1-1|NA|NA
TGTGCCTGGACAAATCAGGGGAACACTGAAGCTTTCTTT
CAWTNQGNTEAFF
>TRBV5-1|TRBJ2-7|NA|NA
TGCGCCAGCAGCTTGACCAGGGGCTCCTACGAGCAGTACTTC
CASSLTRGSYEQYF
>TRBV30|TRBJ1-4|NA|TRBD1
TGTGCCTGGAGTGTACAGGGGCAGGGGGGAGGAAGAGGAGAAAAACTGTTTTTT
CAWSVQGQGGGRGEKLFF
>TRBV7-9|TRBJ1-2|NA|NA
TGTGCCAGCAGCCCCTGGGACTCGTGGTATGGCTACACCTTC
CASSPWDSWYGYTF
>TRBV27|TRBJ1-1|NA|NA
TGTGCCAGCAGTTTAGGACAGTGGAACACTGAAGCTTTCTTT
CASSLGQWNTEAFF
>TRBV27|TRBJ1-6|NA|NA
TGTGCCAGCAGTCCAGGCGCGACAGGTCTTAATTCACCCCTCCACTTT
CASSPGATGLNSPLHF
>TRBV5-6|TRBJ2-7|few|NA
TGTGCCAGCAGCTGGAGGGCGTCCTACGAGCAGTACTTC
CASSWRASYEQYF
>TRBV28|TRBJ2-6|once|TRBD1
TGTGCCAGCAGTCCTCCCGGACAGGCCGACTCTGGGGCCAACGTCCTGACTTTC
CASSPPGQADSGANVLTF
>TRBV30|TRBJ2-5|NA|NA
TGTGCCTGGAGTGTAGGGGGGGTGGAGACCCAGTACTTC
CAWSVGGVETQYF
>TRBV3-1/TRBV3-2|TRBJ2-1|once|TRBD2
TGTGCCAGCAGCCAAGTGGTAGCGGGAGGGGGTAATGAGCAGTTCTTC
CASSQVVAGGGNEQFF
>TRBV7-3|TRBJ1-5|NA|NA
TGTGCCAGCAGCCCCACGGGAGGGTCGATCGAACCCCAGCATTTT
CASSPTGGSIEPQHF
>TRBV30|TRBJ1-5|NA|NA
TGTGCCTGGAGTAGGCAGGGTCAGCCCCAGCATTTT
CAWSRQGQPQHF
>TRBV5-5|TRBJ2-7|NA|TRBD2
TGTGCCAGCAGCTTGGCCGCACTAGCGGGGTACGAGCAGTACTTC
CASSLAALAGYEQYF
>TRBV5-4|TRBJ2-7|once|NA
TGTGCCAGCAGCCTTGGGACTTCTCCCTACGAGCAGTACTTC
CASSLGTSPYEQYF
>TRBV3-1/TRBV3-2|TRBJ1-5|NA|TRBD1
TGTGCCAGCAGCCAAGGGCCCGACAGGGAAAATCAGCCCCAGCATTTT
CASSQGPDRENQPQHF
>TRBV18|TRBJ1-5|NA|TRBD1
TGTGCCAGCTCACCGAAACAGGGGGGATCGCCCCAGCATTTT
CASSPKQGGSPQHF
>TRBV30|TRBJ1-1|NA|NA
TGTGCCTGGAATGAGCAGGGGATTGCTTTCTTT
CAWNEQGIAFF
>TRBV6-5|TRBJ2-5|NA|NA
TGTGCCAGCAGTTACGATACCGGGGCTGGGGGCGAGACCCAGTACTTC
CASSYDTGAGGETQYF
>TRBV29-1|TRBJ1-4|once|NA
TGCAGCGTTGTCGGACAGAATGAAAAACTGTTTTTT
CSVVGQNEKLFF
>TRBV3-1/TRBV3-2|TRBJ1-1|NA|NA
TGTGCCAGCAGCCAAGGTAGGGAGACTGAAGCTTTCTTT
CASSQGRETEAFF
>TRBV29-1|TRBJ2-7|NA|NA
TGCAGCGTTGGAAGCGGCGCCTACGAGCAGTACTTC
CSVGSGAYEQYF
>TRBV24-1|TRBJ2-7|once|TRBD1
TGTGCCACCAGCGAGGGGGGACAGGGTCTCCACGAGCAGTACTTC
CATSEGGQGLHEQYF
>TRBV11-2|TRBJ2-7|NA|NA
TGTGCCAGCAGTTCCGACAGATACGAGCAGTACTTC
CASSSDRYEQYF
>TRBV7-8|TRBJ1-2|NA|NA
TGTGCCAGCAGCTTACAAGGGGGTAACTATGGCTACACCTTC
CASSLQGGNYGYTF
>TRBV28|TRBJ2-7|many|NA
TGTGCCAGCAGTTCCCCGGCGGGGCTCTCCTACGAGCAGTACTTC
CASSSPAGLSYEQYF
>TRBV6-6|TRBJ2-5|NA|NA
TGTGCCAGCGGCGGGGGCGTCTTCCAAGAGACCCAGTACTTC
CASGGGVFQETQYF
>TRBV30|TRBJ2-2|NA|NA
TGTGCCTGGAGTTTCACTGGAGGACTGTTTTTT
CAWSFTGGLFF
>TRBV7-8|TRBJ2-7|NA|TRBD1
TGTGCCATCCGAAGAACAGGGGTCGACGAGCAGTACTTC
CAIRRTGVDEQYF
>TRBV4-3|TRBJ1-3|few|TRBD1
TGCGCCAGCAGCCATAACAGGGGGAACTCTGGAAACACCATATATTTT
CASSHNRGNSGNTIYF
>TRBV3-1/TRBV3-2|TRBJ2-7|NA|NA
TGTGCCAGCAGCATAGCGATAGACTACGAGCAGTACTTC
CASSIAIDYEQYF
>TRBV7-6|TRBJ1-3|once|NA
TGTGCCAGCAGCGCAGAGACAGGAAGCTCTGGAAACACCATATATTTT
CASSAETGSSGNTIYF
>TRBV7-2|TRBJ2-1|once|TRBD2
TGTGCCAGCAGCTTCAGACTAGCGGGAGGGCAACGCCGGAGTGAGCAGTTCTTC
CASSFRLAGGQRRSEQFF
>TRBV11-2|TRBJ2-1|NA|NA
TGTGCCAGCAGCTTAGGATTAGCATTGAATGAGCAGTTCTTC
CASSLGLALNEQFF
>TRBV7-9|TRBJ1-3|few|NA
TGTGCCAGCAGCCGGGAAACCTCTGGAAACACCATATATTTT
CASSRETSGNTIYF
>TRBV5-1|TRBJ2-1|NA|TRBD2
TGCGCCAGCAGCCGGACTAGCGGAAACAATGAGCAGTTCTTC
CASSRTSGNNEQFF
>TRBV7-2|TRBJ1-6|NA|TRBD1
TGTGCCAGCAACCTTAGGCCTGGGGACAGCCCCTATAATTCACCCCTCCACTTT
CASNLRPGDSPYNSPLHF
>TRBV30|TRBJ1-2|once|NA
TGTGCCTGGAGTGGGAAGACATCAGGGTCCTTAGGTGGCTACACCTTC
CAWSGKTSGSLGGYTF
>TRBV5-4|TRBJ1-2|once|NA
TGTGCCAGCAGGTTCTCGGGGGGCCGGTATGGCTACACCTTC
CASRFSGGRYGYTF
>TRBV5-6|TRBJ1-4|NA|NA
TGTGCCAGCAGCTGGACAGCAACTAATGAAAAACTGTTTTTT
CASSWTATNEKLFF
>TRBV11-2|TRBJ1-2|once|TRBD1
TGTGCCAGCAGCCTAATACAGACAGGGGTTGGCTACACCTTC
CASSLIQTGVGYTF
>TRBV27|TRBJ2-7|NA|TRBD1
TGTGCCAGCAGTTCCATCGACAGGGTGACCGAGCAGTACTTC
CASSSIDRVTEQYF
>TRBV6-5|TRBJ1-5|NA|NA
TGTGCCAGCAGCTGGGACTCCTATAGCAATCAGCCCCAGCATTTT
CASSWDSYSNQPQHF
>TRBV11-1|TRBJ2-3|NA|NA
TGTGCCAGCAACAACCCGTGGGGCTTTACGCAGTATTTT
CASNNPWGFTQYF
>TRBV10-3|TRBJ2-2|once|TRBD2
TGTGCCATCAGTTTTAGCGGGGGCGCGAACACCGGGGAGCTGTTTTTT
CAISFSGGANTGELFF
>TRBV5-7|TRBJ2-1|NA|TRBD2
TGTGCCAGCAGCTTGGCCCCCTGGGGAGGGGTACACAATGAGCAGTTCTTC
CASSLAPWGGVHNEQFF
>TRBV14|TRBJ2-7|NA|TRBD1
TGTGCCAGCAGCCCGGAGGGGACAGGGGGCTACGAGCAGTACTTC
CASSPEGTGGYEQYF
>TRBV15|TRBJ2-3|NA|NA
TGTGCCACCAGCCGAGTACAGGGGGCTAGCGGGACAGATACGCAGTATTTT
CATSRVQGASGTDTQYF
>TRBV16|TRBJ1-4|NA|NA
TGTGCCAGCAGCCAGAGTTCGTACGAAAAACTGTTTTTT
CASSQSSYEKLFF
>TRBV7-2|TRBJ1-2|NA|NA
TGTGCCAGCAGCTTAGTAGTGGAAGGAGGCTATGGCTACACCTTC
CASSLVVEGGYGYTF
>TRBV2|TRBJ2-3|NA|TRBD2
TGTGCCAGCGGGGAGCGGCGGGAGGAGGAGTATTTT
CASGERREEEYF
>TRBV7-9|TRBJ1-5|many|TRBD1
TGTGCCAGCACCCGATGGACAGGGACGACGGATAGCAATCAGCCCCAGCATTTT
CASTRWTGTTDSNQPQHF
>TRBV11-3|TRBJ1-1|NA|NA
TGTGCCTCAAGTGCGGGTTTAGGAGCTTTCTTT
CASSAGLGAFF
>TRBV19|TRBJ2-2|NA|NA
TGTGCCAGTAGCAAGGGGTACTCGAGCACCGGGGAGCTGTTTTTT
CASSKGYSSTGELFF
>TRBV6-5|TRBJ1-2|NA|NA
TGTGCCAGCAGTACCCCGGGTTCCTGGAGGGGCTACACCTTC
CASSTPGSWRGYTF